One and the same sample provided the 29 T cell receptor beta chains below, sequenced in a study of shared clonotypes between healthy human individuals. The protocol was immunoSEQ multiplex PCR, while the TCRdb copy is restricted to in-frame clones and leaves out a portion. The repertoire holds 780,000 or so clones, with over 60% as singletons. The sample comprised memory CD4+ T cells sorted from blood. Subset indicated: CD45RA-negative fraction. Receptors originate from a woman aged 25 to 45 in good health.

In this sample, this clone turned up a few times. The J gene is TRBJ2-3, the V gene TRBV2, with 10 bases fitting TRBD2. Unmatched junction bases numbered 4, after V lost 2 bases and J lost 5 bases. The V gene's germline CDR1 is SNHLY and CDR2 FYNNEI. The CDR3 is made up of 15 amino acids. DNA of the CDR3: TGTGCCAGCAGTGAAATGCTAGCGGGAGAAGATACGCAGTATTTT. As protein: CASSEMLAGEDTQYF. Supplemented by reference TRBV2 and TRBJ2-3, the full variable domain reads EPEVTQTPSHQVTQMGQEVILRCVPISNHLYFYWYRQILGQKVEFLVSFYNNEISEKSEIFDDQFSVERPDGSNFTLKIRSTKLEDSAMYFCASSEMLAGEDTQYFGPGTRLTVL.

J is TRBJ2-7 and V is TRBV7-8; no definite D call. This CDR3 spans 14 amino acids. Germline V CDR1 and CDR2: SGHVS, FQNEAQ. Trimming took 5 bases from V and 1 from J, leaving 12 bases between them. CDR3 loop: CASSIDGSSYEQYF. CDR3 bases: TGTGCCAGCAGCATTGACGGATCTTCCTACGAGCAGTACTTC.

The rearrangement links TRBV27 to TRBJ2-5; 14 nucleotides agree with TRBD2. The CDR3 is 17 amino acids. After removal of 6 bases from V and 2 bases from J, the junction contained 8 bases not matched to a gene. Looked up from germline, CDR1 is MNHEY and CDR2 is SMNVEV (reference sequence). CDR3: CASRRLAGGRGQETQYF. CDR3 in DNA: TGTGCCAGCAGAAGACTAGCGGGAGGGAGGGGGCAAGAGACCCAGTACTTC.

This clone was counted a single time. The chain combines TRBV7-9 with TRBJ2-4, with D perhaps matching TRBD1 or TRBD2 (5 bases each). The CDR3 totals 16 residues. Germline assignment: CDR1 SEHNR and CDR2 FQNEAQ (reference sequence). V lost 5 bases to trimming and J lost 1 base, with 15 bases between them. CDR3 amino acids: CASSQDPGAAKNIQYF. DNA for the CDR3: TGTGCCAGCAGCCAAGATCCCGGGGCCGCCAAAAACATTCAGTACTTC.

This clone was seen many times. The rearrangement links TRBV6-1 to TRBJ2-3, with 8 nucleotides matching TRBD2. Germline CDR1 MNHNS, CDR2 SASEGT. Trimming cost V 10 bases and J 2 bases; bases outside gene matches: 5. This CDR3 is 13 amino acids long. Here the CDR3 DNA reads TGTGCCACAGGACTAGCAGTCACAGATACGCAGTATTTT. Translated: CATGLAVTDTQYF.

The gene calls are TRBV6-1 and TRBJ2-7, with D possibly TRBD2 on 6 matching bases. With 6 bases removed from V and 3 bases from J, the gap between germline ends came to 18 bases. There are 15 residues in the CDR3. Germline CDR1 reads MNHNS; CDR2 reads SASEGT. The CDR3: CASSRARLGYYEQYF. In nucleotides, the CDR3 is TGTGCCAGCAGCCGAGCGAGACTAGGATACTACGAGCAGTACTTC.

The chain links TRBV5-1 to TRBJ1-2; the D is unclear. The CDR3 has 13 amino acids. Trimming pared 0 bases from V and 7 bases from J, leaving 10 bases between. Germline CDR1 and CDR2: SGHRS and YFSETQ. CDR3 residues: CASSLAPEIGYTF. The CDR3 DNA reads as TGCGCCAGCAGCTTGGCCCCGGAAATTGGCTACACCTTC.

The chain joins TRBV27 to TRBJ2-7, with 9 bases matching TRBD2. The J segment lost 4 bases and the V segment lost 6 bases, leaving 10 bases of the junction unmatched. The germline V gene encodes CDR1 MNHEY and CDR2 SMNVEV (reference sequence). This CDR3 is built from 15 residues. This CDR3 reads CASSFSGGQFYEQYF. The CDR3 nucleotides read TGTGCCAGCAGCTTTAGCGGGGGCCAATTTTACGAGCAGTACTTC.

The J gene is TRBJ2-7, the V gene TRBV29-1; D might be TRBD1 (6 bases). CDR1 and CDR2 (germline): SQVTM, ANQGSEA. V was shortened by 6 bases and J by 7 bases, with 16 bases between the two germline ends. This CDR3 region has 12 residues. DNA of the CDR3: TGCAGCGTCGCCTGGGGGCCGACGGAGCAGTACTTC. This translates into CSVAWGPTEQYF.

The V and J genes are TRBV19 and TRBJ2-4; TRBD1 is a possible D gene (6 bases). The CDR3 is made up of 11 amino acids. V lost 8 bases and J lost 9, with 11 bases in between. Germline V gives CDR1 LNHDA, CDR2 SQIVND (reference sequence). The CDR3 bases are TGTGCCAGTTTAGGGGGTCCCATTCAGTACTTC. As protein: CASLGGPIQYF. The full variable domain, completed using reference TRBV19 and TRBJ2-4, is DGGITQSPKYLFRKEGQNVTLSCEQNLNHDAMYWYRQDPGQGLRLIYYSQIVNDFQKGDIAEGYSVSREKKESFPLTVTSAQKNPTAFYLCASLGGPIQYFGAGTRLSVL.

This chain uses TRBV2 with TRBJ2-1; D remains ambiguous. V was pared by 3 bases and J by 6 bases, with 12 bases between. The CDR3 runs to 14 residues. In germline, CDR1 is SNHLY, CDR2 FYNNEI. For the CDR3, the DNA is TGTGCCAGCAGTGACGAGCGCCTATTCAATGAGCAGTTCTTC. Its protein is CASSDERLFNEQFF.

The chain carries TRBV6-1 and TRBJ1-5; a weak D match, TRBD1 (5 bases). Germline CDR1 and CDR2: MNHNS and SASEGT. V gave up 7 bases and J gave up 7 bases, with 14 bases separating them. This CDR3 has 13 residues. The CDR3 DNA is TGTGCCAGCACCGAGCGGGGGTTCCAGCCCCAGCATTTT. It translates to CASTERGFQPQHF.

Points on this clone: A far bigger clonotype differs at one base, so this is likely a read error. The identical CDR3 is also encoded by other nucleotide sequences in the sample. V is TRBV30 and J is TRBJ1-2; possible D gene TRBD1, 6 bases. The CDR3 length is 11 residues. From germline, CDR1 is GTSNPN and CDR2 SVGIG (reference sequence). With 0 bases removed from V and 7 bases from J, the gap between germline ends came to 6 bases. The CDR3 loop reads CAWSVQGGYTF. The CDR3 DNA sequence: TGTGCCTGGAGTGTACAGGGTGGCTACACCTTC.

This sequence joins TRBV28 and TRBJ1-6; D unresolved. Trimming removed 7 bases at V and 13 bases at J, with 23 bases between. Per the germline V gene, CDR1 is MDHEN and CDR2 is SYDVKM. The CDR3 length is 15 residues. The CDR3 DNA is TGTGCCAGCAAAACGACCGGAGCAAATCGGTTGCCCCTCCACTTT. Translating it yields CASKTTGANRLPLHF. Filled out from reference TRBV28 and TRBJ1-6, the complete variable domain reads DVKVTQSSRYLVKRTGEKVFLECVQDMDHENMFWYRQDPGLGLRLIYFSYDVKMKEKGDIPEGYSVSREKKERFSLILESASTNQTSMYLCASKTTGANRLPLHFGNGTRLTVT.

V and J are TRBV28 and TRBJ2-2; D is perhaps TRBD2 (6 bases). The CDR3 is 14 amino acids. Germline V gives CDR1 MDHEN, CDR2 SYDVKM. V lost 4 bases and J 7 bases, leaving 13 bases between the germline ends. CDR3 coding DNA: TGTGCCAGCAGTTACCCGCCGCGGGGCGGGGAGCTGTTTTTT. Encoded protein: CASSYPPRGGELFF.

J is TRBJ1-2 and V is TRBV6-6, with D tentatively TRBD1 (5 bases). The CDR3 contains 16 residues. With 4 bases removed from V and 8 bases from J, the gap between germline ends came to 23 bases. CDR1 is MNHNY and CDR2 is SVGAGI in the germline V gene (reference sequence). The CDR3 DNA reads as TGTGCCAGCAGTTCAACCACAGGAGGCTCTTCGGGAGGCTACACCTTC. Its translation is CASSSTTGGSSGGYTF.

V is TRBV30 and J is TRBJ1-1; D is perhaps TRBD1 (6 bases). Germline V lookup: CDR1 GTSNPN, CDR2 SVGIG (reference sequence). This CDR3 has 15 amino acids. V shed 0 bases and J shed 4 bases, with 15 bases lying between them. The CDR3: CAWSVGGWGVTEAFF. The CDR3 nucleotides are TGTGCCTGGAGTGTAGGGGGTTGGGGGGTCACTGAAGCTTTCTTT.

Here the CDR3 DNA reads TGTGCCAGCAGCTTGGGCGCTAACACCGGGGAGCTGTTTTTT. As protein: CASSLGANTGELFF. The rearrangement links TRBV5-6 to TRBJ2-2; D not resolved. This CDR3 region has 14 residues. Looked up from germline, CDR1 is SGHDT and CDR2 is YYEEEE. V lost 0 bases to trimming and J lost 2 bases, with 5 bases between them.

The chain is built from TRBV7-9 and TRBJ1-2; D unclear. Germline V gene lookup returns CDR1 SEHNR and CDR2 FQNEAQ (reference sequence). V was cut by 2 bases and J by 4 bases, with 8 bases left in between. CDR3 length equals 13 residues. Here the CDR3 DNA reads TGTGCCAGCAGCTTATCGGCACTCTATGGCTACACCTTC. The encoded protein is CASSLSALYGYTF.

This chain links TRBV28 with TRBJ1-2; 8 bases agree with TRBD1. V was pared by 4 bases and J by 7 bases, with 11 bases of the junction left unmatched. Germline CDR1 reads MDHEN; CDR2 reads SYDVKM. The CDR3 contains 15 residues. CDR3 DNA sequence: TGTGCCAGCAGTTCCAGGGGGCGTGCCGTCTCTGGCTACACCTTC. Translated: CASSSRGRAVSGYTF.

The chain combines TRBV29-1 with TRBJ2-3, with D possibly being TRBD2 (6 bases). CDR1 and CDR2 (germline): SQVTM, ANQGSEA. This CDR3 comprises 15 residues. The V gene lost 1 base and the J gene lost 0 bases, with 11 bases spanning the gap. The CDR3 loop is CSVEVSGMSTDTQYF. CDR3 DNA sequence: TGCAGCGTTGAAGTTAGCGGCATGAGCACAGATACGCAGTATTTT.

CDR3 in DNA: TGTGCCAGCAGCGCCGGAGGGGGGCTCAATCAGCCCCAGCATTTT. It translates to CASSAGGGLNQPQHF. The V and J genes are TRBV9 and TRBJ1-5; maybe TRBD1 (6 bases). V lost 3 bases and J lost 3, with 13 bases in between. Germline CDR1 reads SGDLS; CDR2 reads YYNGEE. The CDR3 runs 15 residues.

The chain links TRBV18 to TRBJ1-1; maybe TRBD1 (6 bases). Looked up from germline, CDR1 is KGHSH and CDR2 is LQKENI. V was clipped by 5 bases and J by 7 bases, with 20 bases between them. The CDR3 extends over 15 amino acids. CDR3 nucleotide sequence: TGTGCCAGCTCATCAGGACCACAGGGTAATATTGAAGCTTTCTTT. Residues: CASSSGPQGNIEAFF.

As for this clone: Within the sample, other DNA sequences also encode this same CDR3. The CDR3 loop reads CASSDQGISYEQYF. CDR3 sequence (DNA): TGTGCCAGCAGTGACCAGGGGATCTCCTACGAGCAGTACTTC. The chain recombines TRBV6-1 with TRBJ2-7; the D gene is possibly TRBD1 (6 bases). The CDR3 contains 14 residues. V was cut by 3 bases and J by 0 bases, with 9 bases left in between. Germline CDR1 MNHNS, CDR2 SASEGT.

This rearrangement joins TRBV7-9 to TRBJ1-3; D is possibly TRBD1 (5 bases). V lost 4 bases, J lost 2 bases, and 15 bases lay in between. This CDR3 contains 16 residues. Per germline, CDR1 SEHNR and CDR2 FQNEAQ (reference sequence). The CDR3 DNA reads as TGTGCCAGCAGCTACGACACAGGAACGACTGGAAACACCATATATTTT. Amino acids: CASSYDTGTTGNTIYF.

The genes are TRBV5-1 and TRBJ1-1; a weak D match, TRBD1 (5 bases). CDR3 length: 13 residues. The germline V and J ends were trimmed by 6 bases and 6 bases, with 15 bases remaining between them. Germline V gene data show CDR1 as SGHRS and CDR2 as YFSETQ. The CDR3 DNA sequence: TGCGCCAGCACTGTTTCGTCGGGGGCTGAAGCTTTCTTT. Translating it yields CASTVSSGAEAFF.

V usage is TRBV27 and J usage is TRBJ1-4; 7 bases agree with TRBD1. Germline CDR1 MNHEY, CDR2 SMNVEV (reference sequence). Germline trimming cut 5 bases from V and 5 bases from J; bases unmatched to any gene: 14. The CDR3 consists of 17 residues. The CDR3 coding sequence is TGTGCCAGCAGTCCGCGTCCTGGACAGGCCGTAAATGAAAAACTGTTTTTT. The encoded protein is CASSPRPGQAVNEKLFF.

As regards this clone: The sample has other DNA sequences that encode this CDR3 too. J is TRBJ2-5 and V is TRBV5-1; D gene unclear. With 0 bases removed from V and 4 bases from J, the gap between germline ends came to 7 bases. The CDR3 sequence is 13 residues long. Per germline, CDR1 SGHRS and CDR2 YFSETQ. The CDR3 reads CASSLGAGETQYF. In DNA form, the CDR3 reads TGCGCCAGCAGCTTGGGAGCCGGAGAGACCCAGTACTTC.

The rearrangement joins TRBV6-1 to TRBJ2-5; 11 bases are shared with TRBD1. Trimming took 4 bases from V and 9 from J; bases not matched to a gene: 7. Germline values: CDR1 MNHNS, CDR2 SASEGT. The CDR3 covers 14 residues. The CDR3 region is CASSVDRGRRAQYF. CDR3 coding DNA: TGTGCCAGCAGTGTGGACAGGGGGCGCCGGGCCCAGTACTTC.